The rows below give T cell receptor beta chains drawn from one sample of a study of high-grade serous ovarian cancer treatment subgroups. The repertoire was sequenced with immunoSEQ multiplex PCR; TCRdb's copy has only in-frame clones and lacks some. The table records over 2,500 clones, approximately 70% of them present only once. Sequencing was performed on tumor tissue. Receptors originate from a human donor with high-grade serous ovarian cancer. Both conserved end residues are part of each CDR3. The D gene is left open where the match is weak. Expanded clones get a size class; other rows say once, few or many, or leave the size out.

v_call: TRBV10-2
d_call: NA
clone_size: NA
j_call: TRBJ2-7
cdr3_aa: CASSEVRTPGDEQYF
cdr3_nt: TGCGCCAGCAGTGAAGTCAGGACCCCGGGGGACGAGCAGTACTTC

v_call: TRBV5-1
d_call: TRBD1
clone_size: NA
j_call: TRBJ1-6
cdr3_aa: CASSLDGQGNGSPLHF
cdr3_nt: TGCGCCAGCAGCTTGGACGGACAGGGGAATGGTTCACCCCTCCACTTT

v_call: TRBV27
d_call: NA
clone_size: NA
j_call: TRBJ1-4
cdr3_aa: CASSFRQKNEKLFF
cdr3_nt: TGTGCCAGCAGTTTCCGACAGAAAAATGAAAAACTGTTTTTT

v_call: TRBV5-1
d_call: NA
clone_size: NA
j_call: TRBJ1-6
cdr3_aa: CASRDFQLNSPLHF
cdr3_nt: TGCGCCAGCAGGGACTTTCAATTGAATTCACCCCTCCACTTT

v_call: TRBV9
d_call: NA
clone_size: NA
j_call: TRBJ1-6
cdr3_aa: CASSGGHGEYNSPLHF
cdr3_nt: TGTGCCAGCAGCGGAGGACACGGGGAGTATAATTCACCCCTCCACTTT

v_call: TRBV7-9
d_call: NA
clone_size: NA
j_call: TRBJ2-4
cdr3_aa: CASSPKGLDIQYF
cdr3_nt: TGTGCCAGCAGCCCGAAGGGACTTGACATTCAGTACTTC

v_call: TRBV7-6
d_call: NA
clone_size: NA
j_call: TRBJ1-2
cdr3_aa: CASSLTGIYGYTF
cdr3_nt: TGTGCCAGCAGCTTAACAGGGATATATGGCTACACCTTC

v_call: TRBV5-4
d_call: NA
clone_size: NA
j_call: TRBJ1-6
cdr3_aa: CASSMTGGNSPLHF
cdr3_nt: TGTGCCAGCAGCATGACAGGTGGTAATTCACCCCTCCACTTT

v_call: TRBV7-8
d_call: NA
clone_size: NA
j_call: TRBJ2-7
cdr3_aa: CASSQSAAGIAYEQYF
cdr3_nt: TGTGCCAGCAGCCAGAGCGCCGCGGGGATCGCCTACGAGCAGTACTTC

v_call: TRBV30
d_call: NA
clone_size: NA
j_call: TRBJ1-1
cdr3_aa: CAWSPMNTEAFF
cdr3_nt: TGTGCCTGGAGCCCCATGAACACTGAAGCTTTCTTT

v_call: TRBV2
d_call: NA
clone_size: NA
j_call: TRBJ1-1
cdr3_aa: CASNDPNTEAFF
cdr3_nt: TGTGCCAGCAATGACCCGAACACTGAAGCTTTCTTT

v_call: TRBV5-6
d_call: NA
clone_size: once
j_call: TRBJ2-1
cdr3_aa: CASSLTGGNEQFF
cdr3_nt: TGTGCCAGCAGCTTGACAGGCGGCAATGAGCAGTTCTTC

v_call: TRBV7-2
d_call: NA
clone_size: NA
j_call: TRBJ1-6
cdr3_aa: CASSPSPQARHNSPLHF
cdr3_nt: TGTGCCAGCAGCCCTTCGCCCCAGGCCCGTCATAATTCACCCCTCCACTTT

v_call: TRBV19
d_call: TRBD1
clone_size: NA
j_call: TRBJ1-4
cdr3_aa: CATQHGTGYEKLFF
cdr3_nt: TGTGCCACACAGCACGGGACAGGGTATGAAAAACTGTTTTTT

v_call: TRBV6-5
d_call: NA
clone_size: NA
j_call: TRBJ1-5
cdr3_aa: CASSYSASKVAQHF
cdr3_nt: TGTGCCAGCAGTTACTCCGCATCCAAGGTGGCCCAGCATTTT

v_call: TRBV6-5
d_call: NA
clone_size: NA
j_call: TRBJ2-2
cdr3_aa: CASSPGGGGELFF
cdr3_nt: TGTGCCAGCAGCCCCGGCGGTGGCGGGGAGCTGTTTTTT

v_call: TRBV29-1
d_call: TRBD1
clone_size: NA
j_call: TRBJ2-7
cdr3_aa: CSVETGDYEQYF
cdr3_nt: TGCAGCGTTGAAACAGGGGACTACGAGCAGTACTTC

v_call: TRBV9
d_call: NA
clone_size: few
j_call: TRBJ1-2
cdr3_aa: CASSVAPQSRGDGYTF
cdr3_nt: TGTGCCAGCAGCGTAGCCCCACAGTCTCGGGGGGATGGCTACACCTTC

v_call: TRBV7-2
d_call: NA
clone_size: few
j_call: TRBJ2-1
cdr3_aa: CASSFGGLPSYNEQFF
cdr3_nt: TGTGCCAGCAGCTTCGGAGGTCTACCCTCCTACAATGAGCAGTTCTTC

v_call: TRBV7-8
d_call: TRBD1
clone_size: NA
j_call: TRBJ1-2
cdr3_aa: CASSSRTGGDGGYTF
cdr3_nt: TGTGCCAGCAGCTCGAGGACAGGGGGCGATGGAGGCTACACCTTC

v_call: TRBV2
d_call: NA
clone_size: once
j_call: TRBJ1-2
cdr3_aa: CASGLSGLVDSNYGYTF
cdr3_nt: TGTGCCAGCGGCCTGTCGGGCTTGGTAGACTCTAACTATGGCTACACCTTC

v_call: TRBV9
d_call: NA
clone_size: NA
j_call: TRBJ2-4
cdr3_aa: CASSVGQGEGKNIQYF
cdr3_nt: TGTGCCAGCAGCGTAGGGCAGGGTGAAGGCAAAAACATTCAGTACTTC

v_call: TRBV5-1
d_call: NA
clone_size: NA
j_call: TRBJ1-2
cdr3_aa: CASSLVSGLGYTF
cdr3_nt: TGCGCCAGCAGCTTGGTAAGCGGACTGGGCTACACCTTC

v_call: TRBV29-1
d_call: NA
clone_size: NA
j_call: TRBJ1-2
cdr3_aa: CSVEWQPLYGYTF
cdr3_nt: TGCAGCGTTGAATGGCAGCCCCTTTATGGCTACACCTTC

v_call: TRBV2
d_call: NA
clone_size: NA
j_call: TRBJ1-3
cdr3_aa: CASSFEGYGNTIYF
cdr3_nt: TGTGCCAGCAGCTTCGAAGGGTATGGAAACACCATATATTTT

v_call: TRBV4-1
d_call: NA
clone_size: NA
j_call: TRBJ1-5
cdr3_aa: CASSLDRSNQPQHF
cdr3_nt: TGCGCCAGCAGCCTCGACCGTAGCAATCAGCCCCAGCATTTT

v_call: TRBV18
d_call: TRBD1
clone_size: once
j_call: TRBJ2-7
cdr3_aa: CASSLSTGSYEQYF
cdr3_nt: TGTGCCAGCTCACTTTCGACAGGGTCCTACGAGCAGTACTTC

v_call: TRBV13
d_call: NA
clone_size: NA
j_call: TRBJ1-1
cdr3_aa: CASSLSGGGDTEAFF
cdr3_nt: TGTGCCAGCAGCTTATCCGGGGGGGGTGACACTGAAGCTTTCTTT

v_call: TRBV5-8
d_call: TRBD1
clone_size: NA
j_call: TRBJ2-5
cdr3_aa: CASSQWTGVGETQYF
cdr3_nt: TGTGCCAGCAGCCAATGGACAGGGGTGGGGGAGACCCAGTACTTC

v_call: TRBV5-4
d_call: TRBD2
clone_size: NA
j_call: TRBJ2-2
cdr3_aa: CASSQAGGRNTGELFF
cdr3_nt: TGTGCCAGCAGCCAGGCGGGGGGCCGGAACACCGGGGAGCTGTTTTTT

v_call: TRBV11-2
d_call: NA
clone_size: NA
j_call: TRBJ2-7
cdr3_aa: CASSLVGQNEQYF
cdr3_nt: TGTGCCAGCAGCTTAGTAGGACAGAACGAGCAGTACTTC

v_call: TRBV6-5
d_call: TRBD2
clone_size: NA
j_call: TRBJ2-7
cdr3_aa: CASSAARGGLYEQYF
cdr3_nt: TGTGCCAGCAGTGCCGCGCGGGGGGGCCTTTACGAGCAGTACTTC

v_call: TRBV7-8
d_call: NA
clone_size: NA
j_call: TRBJ1-1
cdr3_aa: CASSPSGRTEAFF
cdr3_nt: TGTGCCAGCAGCCCCTCGGGGAGGACTGAAGCTTTCTTT

v_call: TRBV5-1
d_call: TRBD2
clone_size: NA
j_call: TRBJ2-1
cdr3_aa: CASSLDMVGTSDNEQFF
cdr3_nt: TGCGCCAGCAGCCTGGATATGGTCGGGACTAGCGACAATGAGCAGTTCTTC

v_call: TRBV5-1
d_call: NA
clone_size: NA
j_call: TRBJ1-1
cdr3_aa: CASSVGGLGPNTEAFF
cdr3_nt: TGCGCCAGCAGCGTTGGAGGGCTAGGCCCGAACACTGAAGCTTTCTTT

v_call: TRBV7-2
d_call: NA
clone_size: few
j_call: TRBJ1-2
cdr3_aa: CASSLNRDTYGYTF
cdr3_nt: TGTGCCAGCAGCTTAAACCGGGACACCTATGGCTACACCTTC

v_call: TRBV2
d_call: NA
clone_size: NA
j_call: TRBJ2-1
cdr3_aa: CASIPPPGHGNGEQFF
cdr3_nt: TGTGCCAGCATCCCTCCCCCGGGACACGGGAATGGTGAGCAGTTCTTC

v_call: TRBV18
d_call: TRBD2
clone_size: NA
j_call: TRBJ2-3
cdr3_aa: CASSPLATLAGDPDTQYF
cdr3_nt: TGTGCCAGCTCACCACTGGCGACATTAGCGGGGGATCCGGATACGCAGTATTTT

v_call: TRBV7-2
d_call: NA
clone_size: NA
j_call: TRBJ2-5
cdr3_aa: CASSVGDSLQETQYF
cdr3_nt: TGTGCCAGCAGTGTGGGTGACTCTCTGCAAGAGACCCAGTACTTC

v_call: TRBV5-1
d_call: TRBD2
clone_size: NA
j_call: TRBJ2-1
cdr3_aa: CASSLESGGASREQFF
cdr3_nt: TGCGCCAGCAGCTTGGAAAGCGGGGGGGCTTCCCGTGAGCAGTTCTTC

v_call: TRBV18
d_call: NA
clone_size: few
j_call: TRBJ2-3
cdr3_aa: CASSPPTGLDTQYF
cdr3_nt: TGTGCCAGCTCACCACCGACGGGGTTAGATACGCAGTATTTT

v_call: TRBV9
d_call: NA
clone_size: NA
j_call: TRBJ1-4
cdr3_aa: CASSVGGSNEKLFF
cdr3_nt: TGTGCCAGCAGCGTAGGGGGGTCTAATGAAAAACTGTTTTTT

v_call: TRBV7-8
d_call: NA
clone_size: NA
j_call: TRBJ1-2
cdr3_aa: CASSLRDGIYGYTF
cdr3_nt: TGTGCCAGCAGCTTGAGAGACGGAATCTATGGCTACACCTTC

v_call: TRBV2
d_call: NA
clone_size: NA
j_call: TRBJ1-1
cdr3_aa: CASSEDGNTEAFF
cdr3_nt: TGTGCCAGCAGTGAGGACGGGAACACTGAAGCTTTCTTT

v_call: TRBV29-1
d_call: NA
clone_size: NA
j_call: TRBJ1-1
cdr3_aa: CSAEWRDAEAFF
cdr3_nt: TGCAGCGCCGAATGGCGGGACGCTGAAGCTTTCTTT

v_call: TRBV7-8
d_call: NA
clone_size: NA
j_call: TRBJ1-1
cdr3_aa: CASSPRAQGRTEAFF
cdr3_nt: TGTGCCAGCAGCCCCCGAGCCCAGGGTCGAACTGAAGCTTTCTTT